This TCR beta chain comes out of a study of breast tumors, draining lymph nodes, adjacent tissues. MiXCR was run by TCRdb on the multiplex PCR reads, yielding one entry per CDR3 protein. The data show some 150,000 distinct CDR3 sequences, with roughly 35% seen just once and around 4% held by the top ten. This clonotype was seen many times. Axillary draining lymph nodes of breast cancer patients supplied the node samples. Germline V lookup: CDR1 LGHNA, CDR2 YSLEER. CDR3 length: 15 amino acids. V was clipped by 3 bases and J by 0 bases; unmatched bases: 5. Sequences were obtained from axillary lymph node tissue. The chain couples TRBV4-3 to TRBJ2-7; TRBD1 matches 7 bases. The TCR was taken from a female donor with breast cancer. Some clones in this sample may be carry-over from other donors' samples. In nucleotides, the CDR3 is TGCGCCAGCAGCCAGAGCAGACAGGGCTCCTACGAGCAGTACTTC. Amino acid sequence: CASSQSRQGSYEQYF.